The 8 T cell receptor beta chains below were found in one sample sequenced in a study of regulatory T cells in long-lasting Graves disease. CDR3-region Arm-PCR and iRepertoire HTBI primers produced the TCR beta libraries. Using its own MiXCR run on the multiplex PCR reads, TCRdb lists one record per CDR3 protein. The sample yields roughly 700,000 distinct CDR3 sequences, 25% to 35% seen once. The time point is: persistent/refractory GD, antithyroid drugs over 5 years with positive TRAb. Extracted RNA from PBMCs served as the source of the TCR library. The material was peripheral blood mononuclear cells (PBMCs), obtained when the disease was refractory, from a patient treated with antithyroid drugs. Receptor source: a female donor with Graves disease.

The chain uses TRBV7-9 and TRBJ2-5; 10 bases map to TRBD2. This CDR3 region has 17 residues. V lost 6 bases and J lost 9; bases outside the gene matches: 19. CDR1 is SEHNR, CDR2 FQNEAQ, per germline (reference sequence). CDR3 in DNA: TGTGCCAGCAGTGAATTTTTGGCTAGCGGGAGTGGGGAGGCCCAGTACTTC. Its protein product is CASSEFLASGSGEAQYF. The whole variable domain, filled in from reference TRBV7-9 and TRBJ2-5, reads DTGVSQNPRHKITKRGQNVTFRCDPISEHNRLYWYRQTLGQGPEFLTYFQNEAQLEKSRLLSDRFSAERPKGSFSTLEIQRTEQGDSAMYLCASSEFLASGSGEAQYFGPGTRLLVL.

The genes are TRBV5-5 and TRBJ2-5, with 11 bases aligning to TRBD2. V lost 5 bases and J lost 1; bases outside the gene matches: 1. From germline, CDR1 is SGHKS and CDR2 YYEKEE (reference sequence). The CDR3 length is 14 residues. Here the CDR3 DNA reads TGTGCCAGCAGACTAGCGGGAGCCCAAGAGACCCAGTACTTC. As protein: CASRLAGAQETQYF.

This chain connects TRBV6-2 or TRBV6-3 to TRBJ1-5, with D unresolved. Germline V lookup: CDR1 MNHEY, CDR2 SVGEGT. The CDR3 contains 13 residues. V was shortened by 6 bases and J by 4 bases, with 10 bases between the two germline ends. The DNA for the CDR3 is TGTGCCAGCAGGGGGATAGGTAATCAGCCCCAGCATTTT. This codes for CASRGIGNQPQHF.

This clonotype has just a few counts. The genes are TRBV12-3 or TRBV12-4 and TRBJ2-5, with 8 bases matching TRBD2. The CDR3 extends over 14 amino acids. With 5 bases clipped from V and 5 bases from J, the junction kept 7 bases outside the gene matches. The CDR3 sequence: CASSPGGGIETQYF. The CDR3 coding sequence is TGTGCCAGCAGTCCGGGGGGGGGGATCGAGACCCAGTACTTC.

CDR3 amino acids: CSAGPPDSFQETQYF. The CDR3 DNA is TGCAGTGCCGGCCCCCCGGACAGCTTCCAAGAGACCCAGTACTTC. The chain joins TRBV20-1 to TRBJ2-5; weak D call: TRBD1 (6 bases). The germline CDR1 and CDR2 sequences are DFQATT and SNEGSKA (reference sequence). This CDR3 is built from 15 residues. V was cut by 6 bases and J by 1 base, with 18 bases left in between.

The sample holds many counts of this clonotype. The rearrangement links TRBV20-1 to TRBJ2-5; 8 bases line up with TRBD2. CDR3 length: 14 residues. Germline V gene sequence: CDR1 DFQATT, CDR2 SNEGSKA (reference sequence). Unmatched junction bases numbered 10, after V lost 8 bases and J lost 2 bases. CDR3 coding DNA: TGCAGTCTACTAGCGGCTCACACGCAAGAGACCCAGTACTTC. This codes for CSLLAAHTQETQYF.

The V and J genes are TRBV18 and TRBJ2-5; D remains unclear. Germline CDR1 and CDR2: KGHSH and LQKENI. CDR3 length: 14 amino acids. V lost 0 bases and J 1 base, leaving 6 bases between the germline ends. The CDR3: CASSPPAPQETQYF. For the CDR3, the DNA is TGTGCCAGCTCACCACCGGCCCCCCAAGAGACCCAGTACTTC. Complete variable domain (other parts from reference TRBV18 and TRBJ2-5): NAGVMQNPRHLVRRRGQEARLRCSPMKGHSHVYWYRQLPEEGLKFMVYLQKENIIDESGMPKERFSAEFPKEGPSILRIQQVVRGDSAAYFCASSPPAPQETQYFGPGTRLLVL.

This chain links TRBV10-3 with TRBJ1-6, with 8 bases that match TRBD1. The V gene end was trimmed by 2 bases and the J gene end by 6 bases; junction bases not matched to a gene: 15. The CDR3 is made up of 19 amino acids. Germline lookup yields CDR1 ENHRY and CDR2 SYGVKD. Here the CDR3 DNA reads TGTGCCATCAGTGAGCGGGGTTCGGACAGGGTGGTTTCTAATTCACCCCTCCACTTT. It codes for CAISERGSDRVVSNSPLHF.